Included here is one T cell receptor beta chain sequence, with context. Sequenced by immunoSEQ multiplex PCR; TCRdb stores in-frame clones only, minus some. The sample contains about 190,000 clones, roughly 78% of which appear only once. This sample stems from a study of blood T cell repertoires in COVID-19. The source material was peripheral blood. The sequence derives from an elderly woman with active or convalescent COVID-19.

CDR3 region: CASSYHQGAPGEQYF. The CDR3 bases are TGTGCCAGCAGTTACCATCAGGGGGCGCCTGGCGAGCAGTACTTC. V is TRBV6-5 and J is TRBJ2-7, with 8 bases that match TRBD1. Germline values: CDR1 MNHEY, CDR2 SVGAGI. This CDR3 contains 15 residues. The ends lost 2 bases at V and 6 bases at J; junction bases unmatched: 9.